This T cell receptor beta chain emerged from a study of sequential checkpoint blockade in melanoma. Turning to the study itself: Arm A got nivolumab then ipilimumab; arm B the reverse, 1:1. Each arm's sequence ended with maintenance nivolumab.

Germline CDR1 and CDR2: SGHNT and YENEEA. V lost 5 bases to trimming and J lost 0 bases, with 11 bases between them. The CDR3 covers 15 residues. Noted treatment: randomized to nivolumab then ipilimumab (arm A) or the reverse (arm B). Study-wide results and limits: Tumor T-cell fraction and clonality correlated with PD-L1 and CD8+ counts.

Assay used: immunoSEQ multiplex PCR; TCRdb lists only in-frame clones, some missing. The repertoire holds about 7,200 clones, with around 20% as singletons. This clone was observed a handful of times. No antigen is known for it. Source: tumor tissue (inferred from file names), taken from a patient given nivolumab and ipilimumab in sequence. This receptor was obtained from a human donor with melanoma. This chain connects TRBV11-3 to TRBJ1-5, with D maybe TRBD1 (6 bases). The DNA for the CDR3 is TGTGCCAGCAGCGGTGGACAGAATAGCAATCAGCCCCAGCATTTT. Encoded protein: CASSGGQNSNQPQHF.